The 16 T cell receptor beta chains in this list originate from one sample, sequenced in a study of cytomegalovirus exposure and HLA in healthy donors. The PCR used 60 Vbeta and 13 Jbeta primers. The method was immunoSEQ multiplex PCR; TCRdb's version includes in-frame clones alone and lacks a portion of them. Of 120,000 or so clones in the sample, 80% are singletons; the top ten hold approximately 10%. Sequencing was carried out using PBMCs. These receptors originate from a man aged 30-40 years in good health and CMV-seropositive.

The chain has TRBV25-1 and TRBJ1-2, with a weak D call TRBD1 (5 bases). The CDR3 is 12 residues long. The V end was cut by 5 bases, the J end by 6 bases, with 10 bases between. Per germline, CDR1 MGHDK and CDR2 SYGVNS. CDR3 coding DNA: TGTGCCAGCAGTCAGGCAGGGCATGGCTACACCTTC. Translating it yields CASSQAGHGYTF.

This clone was detected only once. The chain couples TRBV29-1 to TRBJ2-1; weak D call: TRBD1 (5 bases). CDR1 SQVTM and CDR2 ANQGSEA come from the germline V gene. Trimming left V 2 bases short and J 6 bases short, with 5 bases between. The CDR3 runs 11 residues. The CDR3 nucleotides read TGCAGCGTTGAACAGGGCAATGAGCAGTTCTTC. Translated, it gives CSVEQGNEQFF.

This chain links TRBV5-1 with TRBJ1-5; D is unresolved. The V end lost 1 base, the J end lost 5 bases, and 4 bases lay between the germline ends. Germline assignment: CDR1 SGHRS and CDR2 YFSETQ. This CDR3 has 12 residues. The DNA of the CDR3 is TGCGCCAGCAGCTTGAGAGATCAGCCCCAGCATTTT. Translating gives CASSLRDQPQHF.

The chain combines TRBV13 with TRBJ2-1, with a possible D match to TRBD2 (5 bases). Germline CDR1 and CDR2: PRHDT and FYEKMQ (reference sequence). The CDR3 has 15 amino acids. Deletions cut 3 bases from V and 6 bases from J, with 15 bases between. CDR3 region: CASSFVRGKGNEQFF. In DNA, the CDR3 is TGTGCCAGCAGCTTCGTCCGGGGTAAGGGCAATGAGCAGTTCTTC. The whole variable domain, remainder taken from reference TRBV13 and TRBJ2-1, is AAGVIQSPRHLIKEKRETATLKCYPIPRHDTVYWYQQGPGQDPQFLISFYEKMQSDKGSIPDRFSAQQFSDYHSELNMSSLELGDSALYFCASSFVRGKGNEQFFGPGTRLTVL.

This rearrangement joins TRBV29-1 to TRBJ1-5; D is undetermined. Trimming took off 4 bases at V and 3 bases at J, with 10 bases between the two ends. There are 13 residues in the CDR3. Germline CDR1 reads SQVTM; CDR2 reads ANQGSEA. CDR3 amino acids: CSVAEGINQPQHF. The CDR3, as DNA: TGCAGCGTTGCTGAGGGAATCAATCAGCCCCAGCATTTT.

The chain uses TRBV4-1 and TRBJ2-7, with D possibly matching TRBD1 (5 bases). V lost 0 bases to trimming and J lost 5 bases, with 8 bases between them. Germline CDR1 reads MGHRA; CDR2 reads YSYEKL. The CDR3 has 13 residues. The CDR3 DNA follows: TGCGCCAGCAGCCAAGATAGGGGCCACGAGCAGTACTTC. Residues: CASSQDRGHEQYF.

The V call is TRBV6-1, the J call TRBJ1-6; D unresolved. Germline assignment: CDR1 MNHNS and CDR2 SASEGT. This CDR3 has 13 residues. Trimming pared 2 bases from V and 9 bases from J, leaving 8 bases between. CDR3 sequence reads: CASSEHAGSPLHF. For the CDR3, the DNA is TGTGCCAGCAGTGAACATGCGGGTTCACCCCTCCACTTT.

The rearrangement links TRBV6-4 to TRBJ1-2; a weak D match, TRBD1 (5 bases). The CDR3 runs to 14 residues. V lost 9 bases, J lost 6 bases, and 20 bases lay in between. In germline, CDR1 is MRHNA, CDR2 SNTAGT. This CDR3 is CARDPSGGENGYTF. The CDR3 region has the DNA TGTGCCAGGGATCCTTCTGGGGGGGAAAATGGCTACACCTTC.

J is TRBJ2-5 and V is TRBV19, with D possibly being TRBD2 (5 bases). This CDR3 contains 14 residues. The germline V gene encodes CDR1 LNHDA and CDR2 SQIVND (reference sequence). V lost 7 bases and J 5 bases, leaving 17 bases between the germline ends. The chain's CDR3 is CASTPGILAETQYF. In DNA form, the CDR3 reads TGTGCCAGTACTCCGGGGATATTAGCGGAGACCCAGTACTTC. The variable domain in full, completed from reference TRBV19 and TRBJ2-5, reads DGGITQSPKYLFRKEGQNVTLSCEQNLNHDAMYWYRQDPGQGLRLIYYSQIVNDFQKGDIAEGYSVSREKKESFPLTVTSAQKNPTAFYLCASTPGILAETQYFGPGTRLLVL.

This chain connects TRBV15 to TRBJ1-5; no clear D. The V end lost 1 base, the J end lost 7 bases, and 14 bases lay between the germline ends. The CDR3 runs 15 residues. Germline CDR1 and CDR2: LNHNV and YYDKDF (reference sequence). The CDR3 reads CATSRGSGIRQPQHF. The CDR3, as DNA: TGTGCCACCAGCAGAGGGTCGGGAATACGACAGCCCCAGCATTTT.

The genes are TRBV6-4 and TRBJ2-3, with 10 nucleotides matching TRBD2. V trimming: 2 bases; J trimming: 5 bases; junction bases outside the gene matches: 4. Germline loops: CDR1 MRHNA, CDR2 SNTAGT. The CDR3 loop spans 15 amino acids. CDR3 amino acids: CASSDSGGARDTQYF. CDR3 coding DNA: TGTGCCAGCAGTGACAGCGGGGGGGCCAGAGATACGCAGTATTTT.

V gene TRBV18 combines with J gene TRBJ1-1, with D perhaps TRBD1 (6 bases). CDR3 length: 14 residues. Trimming removed 7 bases at V and 0 bases at J, with 12 bases between. CDR1 and CDR2 (germline): KGHSH, LQKENI. This CDR3 reads CASLMDSLNTEAFF. In nucleotides, the CDR3 is TGTGCCAGCTTGATGGACAGTCTGAACACTGAAGCTTTCTTT.

This chain uses TRBV29-1 with TRBJ1-2; D is ambiguous. Trimming pared 4 bases from V and 5 bases from J, leaving 8 bases between. The CDR3 consists of 11 residues. Germline loops: CDR1 SQVTM, CDR2 ANQGSEA. This CDR3 reads CSVGLDYGYTF. The DNA of the CDR3 is TGCAGCGTTGGGCTCGATTATGGCTACACCTTC. Filled out from reference TRBV29-1 and TRBJ1-2, the complete variable domain reads SAVISQKPSRDICQRGTSLTIQCQVDSQVTMMFWYRQQPGQSLTLIATANQGSEATYESGFVIDKFPISRPNLTFSTLTVSNMSPEDSSIYLCSVGLDYGYTFGSGTRLTVV.

The chain links TRBV5-1 to TRBJ1-5; 7 nucleotides align to TRBD1. V trimming: 5 bases; J trimming: 5 bases; junction bases outside the gene matches: 10. The CDR3 is 15 residues long. Looked up from germline, CDR1 is SGHRS and CDR2 is YFSETQ. CDR3 sequence (DNA): TGCGCCAGCAGATACCAGACAGGGACGGATCAGCCCCAGCATTTT. Residues: CASRYQTGTDQPQHF.

CDR3 nucleotides: TGCGCCAGCAGCTCGGGGACAGGGCTCACCGGGGAGCTGTTTTTT. It codes for CASSSGTGLTGELFF. The chain couples TRBV5-1 to TRBJ2-2, with TRBD1 matching over 9 bases. This CDR3 is built from 15 residues. Unmatched junction bases numbered 4, after V lost 3 bases and J lost 4 bases. CDR1 is SGHRS, CDR2 YFSETQ, per germline.

This clone turned up a few times. The chain combines TRBV4-1 with TRBJ1-4; a possible D gene is TRBD1 (6 bases). Per germline, CDR1 MGHRA and CDR2 YSYEKL. The CDR3 runs 15 residues. Trimming took 4 bases from V and 5 from J, leaving 14 bases between them. The CDR3 sequence: CASSRQRTVNEKLFF. The DNA of the CDR3 is TGCGCCAGCAGCCGTCAACGGACAGTCAATGAAAAACTGTTTTTT.